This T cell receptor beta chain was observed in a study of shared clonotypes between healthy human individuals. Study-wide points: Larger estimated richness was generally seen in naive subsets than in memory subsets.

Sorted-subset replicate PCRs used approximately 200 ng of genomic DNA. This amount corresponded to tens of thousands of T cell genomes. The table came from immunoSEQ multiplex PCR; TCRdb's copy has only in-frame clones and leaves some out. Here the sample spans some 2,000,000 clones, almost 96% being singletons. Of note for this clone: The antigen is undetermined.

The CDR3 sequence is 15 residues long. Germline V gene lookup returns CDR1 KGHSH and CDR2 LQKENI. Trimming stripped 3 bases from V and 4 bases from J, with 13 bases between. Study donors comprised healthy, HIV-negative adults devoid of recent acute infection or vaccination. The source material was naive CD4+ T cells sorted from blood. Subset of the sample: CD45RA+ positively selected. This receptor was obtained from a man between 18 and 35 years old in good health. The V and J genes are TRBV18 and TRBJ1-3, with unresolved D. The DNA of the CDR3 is TGTGCCAGCTCACCGGTTGAAGGTCCGGGAAACACCATATATTTT. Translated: CASSPVEGPGNTIYF.